The present TCR beta chain was sequenced within a study of tumor and adjacent non-tumor tissue in lung cancer. Study background: The patients, 10 to 11 men and several women, were about 31 to 76 with stage I to III disease. Study-wide points: TCR diversity was significantly greater in tumor than normal lung tissue. Tumor repertoires had a smaller top 100 clone share than normal lung.

Germline V gives CDR1 SGHAT, CDR2 FQNNGV. This CDR3 spans 14 amino acids. RNA was extracted from bulk tissue without any cell sorting. Newly diagnosed lung cancer patients had thoracic surgery in China, August–late 2014, without prior chemotherapy. A word on this clonotype: The antigen is undetermined. One base away lies a much larger clone, so this may be a sequencing read error.

A modified ARM-PCR protocol with three rounds of nested PCR amplified TCRbeta. Using its own MiXCR run on the multiplex PCR reads, TCRdb lists one record per CDR3 protein. The table includes about 66,000 distinct CDR3 sequences, around 78% detected once. This chain uses TRBV11-2 with TRBJ2-5; 7 bases fit TRBD2. The sequenced sample was lung tumor tissue. The TCR sequence derives from a man between 60 and 75 years old with non-small cell lung cancer. CDR3 sequence reads: CASSPTGGTETQCF. The CDR3, as DNA: TGTGCCAGCAGCCCCACCGGGGGGACCGAGACCCAGTGCTTC.